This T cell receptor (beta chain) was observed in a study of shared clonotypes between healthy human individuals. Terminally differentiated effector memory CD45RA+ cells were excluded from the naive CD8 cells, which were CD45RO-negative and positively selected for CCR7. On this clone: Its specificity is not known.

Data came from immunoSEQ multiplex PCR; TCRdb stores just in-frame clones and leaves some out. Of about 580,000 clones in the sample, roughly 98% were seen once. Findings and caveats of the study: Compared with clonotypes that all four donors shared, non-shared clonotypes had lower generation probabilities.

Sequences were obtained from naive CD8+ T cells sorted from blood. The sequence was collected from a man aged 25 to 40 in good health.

The CDR3 here is CASSFEDYNEQFF. The CDR3 DNA is TGTGCCAGCAGCTTCGAGGATTACAATGAGCAGTTCTTC. This chain links TRBV11-2 with TRBJ2-1; no reliable D call. CDR1 and CDR2 from the germline V gene are SGHAT and FQNNGV. The CDR3 spans 13 residues. Trimming took 3 bases from V and 4 from J, leaving 7 bases between them.